The 21 T cell receptor beta chains in this list originate from one sample, sequenced in a study of graft-versus-host responses after intestinal transplantation. Processing of graft tissue released intraepithelial and lamina propria lymphocytes. Generated by immunoSEQ multiplex PCR, the TCRdb table keeps only in-frame clones and is missing some. The sample includes approximately 11,000 clones, about 80% seen only once; the top ten take over 8%. This specimen consisted of ileum tissue, obtained 23 days after intestinal transplant. The origin of the receptors is a human patient who received an intestinal transplant, so some T cells may come from the graft donor.

There are a few counts of this clone. This sequence joins TRBV10-2 and TRBJ2-7; TRBD2 might be the D (5 bases). The CDR3 runs 12 residues. V dropped 2 bases and J dropped 3 bases, with 5 bases sitting between them. Per the germline V gene, CDR1 is WSHSY and CDR2 is SAAADI. CDR3 sequence: CASSETSYEQYF. The DNA for the CDR3 is TGCGCCAGCAGTGAGACTAGCTACGAGCAGTACTTC.

This chain connects TRBV4-3 to TRBJ2-7; the match to TRBD2 covers 9 bases. The trim removed 0 bases at V and 0 bases at J, leaving 3 bases unmatched. CDR3 length: 16 residues. The germline V gene has CDR1 LGHNA and CDR2 YSLEER. The CDR3 DNA reads TGCGCCAGCAGCCAAGATCCTAGCGGGGCCTCCTACGAGCAGTACTTC. Translation: CASSQDPSGASYEQYF.

This clone was picked up one time. This chain uses TRBV2 with TRBJ1-5; no firm D call. V lost 1 base and J lost 5, with 9 bases in between. The length of the CDR3 is 14 residues. Germline V gene sequence: CDR1 SNHLY, CDR2 FYNNEI. The CDR3: CASSEGATYQPQHF. The DNA of the CDR3 is TGTGCCAGCAGTGAAGGGGCTACTTATCAGCCCCAGCATTTT.

The chain uses TRBV19 and TRBJ1-4; 8 bases are a match to TRBD1. The length of the CDR3 is 17 residues. J gave up 1 base and V 5 bases, and 9 bases lay outside the gene matches. Germline V lookup: CDR1 LNHDA, CDR2 SQIVND (reference sequence). Here the CDR3 DNA reads TGTGCCAGTAGTCACAGGGGGGTCGTTGGAACTAATGAAAAACTGTTTTTT. Amino acids: CASSHRGVVGTNEKLFF. The whole variable domain, filled in from reference TRBV19 and TRBJ1-4, reads DGGITQSPKYLFRKEGQNVTLSCEQNLNHDAMYWYRQDPGQGLRLIYYSQIVNDFQKGDIAEGYSVSREKKESFPLTVTSAQKNPTAFYLCASSHRGVVGTNEKLFFGSGTQLSVL.

A word on this clone: This sample includes further DNA sequences coding for the same CDR3. The genes are TRBV5-4 and TRBJ2-7; a weak D match, TRBD2 (6 bases). Between the trimmed V and J ends, which lost 0 bases and 3 bases, there was a span of 7 bases. This CDR3 comprises 13 residues. CDR1 SGHNT and CDR2 YYREEE come from the germline V gene (reference sequence). In nucleotides, the CDR3 is TGTGCCAGCAGCTTGGGGGGGGTCTACGAGCAGTACTTC. As protein: CASSLGGVYEQYF.

The CDR3 DNA is TGCAGTGAGGGAGATGGAACTGAAGCTTTCTTT. Translating it yields CSEGDGTEAFF. The chain employs TRBV20-1 and TRBJ1-1; D is undetermined. Germline V gene lookup returns CDR1 DFQATT and CDR2 SNEGSKA (reference sequence). V lost 7 bases and J 5 bases, leaving 11 bases between the germline ends. The CDR3 has 11 residues.

A single count supports this clone. The chain has TRBV5-4 and TRBJ2-7, with D unresolved. Germline lookup yields CDR1 SGHNT and CDR2 YYREEE (reference sequence). Between the trimmed V and J ends, which lost 1 base and 1 base, there was a span of 9 bases. This CDR3 is built from 14 residues. For the CDR3, the DNA is TGTGCCAGCAGCTTGAGCCCGTCATCCTACGAGCAGTACTTC. It specifies CASSLSPSSYEQYF. Full variable domain (missing parts from reference TRBV5-4 and TRBJ2-7): ETGVTQSPTHLIKTRGQQVTLRCSSQSGHNTVSWYQQALGQGPQFIFQYYREEENGRGNFPPRFSGLQFPNYSSELNVNALELDDSALYLCASSLSPSSYEQYFGPGTRLTVT.

The chain combines TRBV11-2 with TRBJ2-7, with TRBD1 identical over 8 bases. The CDR3 sequence is 14 residues long. J was trimmed by 5 bases and V by 2 bases; bases with no gene match: 5. Germline CDR1 reads SGHAT; CDR2 reads FQNNGV. The CDR3 here is CASSLIQGANEQYF. In DNA, the CDR3 is TGTGCCAGCAGCTTAATTCAGGGGGCGAACGAGCAGTACTTC.

The count of this clone is one. J is TRBJ2-7 and V is TRBV6-5; no clear D gene. Trimming took off 6 bases at V and 2 bases at J, with 17 bases between the two ends. This CDR3 contains 15 residues. CDR1 and CDR2 from the germline V gene are MNHEY and SVGAGI. The CDR3 spells CASSLAPDGTYEQYF. The CDR3 region has the DNA TGTGCCAGCAGCTTGGCCCCTGACGGAACCTACGAGCAGTACTTC.

The chain employs TRBV4-1 and TRBJ2-3, with 7 bases matching TRBD2. J was trimmed by 1 base and V by 1 base; bases with no gene match: 5. The CDR3 covers 16 residues. Germline V CDR1 and CDR2: MGHRA, YSYEKL. The CDR3 here is CASSQGSSGRTDTQYF. CDR3 coding DNA: TGCGCCAGCAGCCAAGGTTCTAGCGGACGCACAGATACGCAGTATTTT.

The chain has TRBV5-6 and TRBJ2-1, with TRBD2 identical over 12 bases. Germline V lookup: CDR1 SGHDT, CDR2 YYEEEE. This CDR3 comprises 19 residues. V shed 4 bases, J shed 0 bases, and the junction held 11 bases outside the gene matches. This CDR3 is CASSLLGLAGHSSYNEQFF. The CDR3 DNA sequence: TGTGCCAGCAGCCTACTAGGACTAGCGGGGCATAGCTCCTACAATGAGCAGTTCTTC.

A few counts support this clone. V gene TRBV10-1 combines with J gene TRBJ2-7; 7 nucleotides align to TRBD1. The CDR3 has 12 amino acids. With 10 bases clipped from V and 6 bases from J, the junction kept 9 bases outside the gene matches. The germline V gene has CDR1 WNHNN and CDR2 SYGVQD (reference sequence). The CDR3 nucleotides read TGCGCCACCTCAAGGGGGCTGAGCGAGCAGTACTTC. Its protein is CATSRGLSEQYF.

The chain couples TRBV5-1 to TRBJ2-2; 13 nucleotides match TRBD2. Per the germline V gene, CDR1 is SGHRS and CDR2 is YFSETQ. The CDR3 runs to 19 residues. V lost 4 bases, J lost 1 base, and 10 bases stayed unmatched. CDR3 sequence (DNA): TGCGCCAGCAGCGCGGGACTAGCGGGGCCTTTTCTGAACACCGGGGAGCTGTTTTTT. Translating gives CASSAGLAGPFLNTGELFF.

The V gene is TRBV27, the J gene TRBJ1-1, with D possibly matching TRBD1 (6 bases). The CDR3 totals 13 residues. Trimming shortened V by 4 bases and J by 1 base, and 7 bases separated the two germline ends. Germline CDR1 and CDR2: MNHEY and SMNVEV (reference sequence). CDR3 sequence: CASSYRENTEAFF. CDR3 nucleotides: TGTGCCAGCAGTTACAGGGAGAACACTGAAGCTTTCTTT.

J is TRBJ1-5 and V is TRBV7-2, with unresolved D. CDR1 and CDR2 from the germline V gene are SGHTA and FQGNSA. This CDR3 spans 15 amino acids. V lost 1 base and J lost 1, with 8 bases in between. This chain's CDR3 is CASSLVWQSNQPQHF. The CDR3 DNA sequence: TGTGCCAGCAGCTTAGTGTGGCAAAGCAATCAGCCCCAGCATTTT.

This rearrangement joins TRBV19 to TRBJ1-1, with D maybe TRBD1 (6 bases). V lost 5 bases to trimming and J lost 0 bases, with 10 bases between them. This CDR3 has 14 residues. CDR1 LNHDA and CDR2 SQIVND come from the germline V gene (reference sequence). CDR3 in amino acids: CASSPGTLNTEAFF. CDR3 DNA: TGTGCCAGTAGTCCCGGGACACTGAACACTGAAGCTTTCTTT.

The chain is built from TRBV6-1 and TRBJ1-2; no definite D call. V was trimmed by 5 bases and J by 4 bases, leaving 11 bases between them. There are 13 residues in the CDR3. The germline V gene encodes CDR1 MNHNS and CDR2 SASEGT. The CDR3, as DNA: TGTGCCAGCAGTCGTGACTCAGGCTATGGCTACACCTTC. It yields the protein CASSRDSGYGYTF.

V is TRBV6-6 and J is TRBJ1-4; D is unclear. The V end was cut by 4 bases, the J end by 6 bases, with 12 bases between. The CDR3 spans 14 residues. Germline V CDR1 and CDR2: MNHNY, SVGAGI (reference sequence). The CDR3 here is CASSSGASYEKLFF. The CDR3 nucleotides are TGTGCCAGCAGTTCGGGAGCGTCCTATGAAAAACTGTTTTTT.

This clone occurred a few times. V is TRBV5-4 and J is TRBJ2-7; TRBD1 aligns across 9 bases. With 4 bases clipped from V and 6 bases from J, the junction kept 14 bases outside the gene matches. The CDR3 extends over 16 amino acids. Per germline, CDR1 SGHNT and CDR2 YYREEE (reference sequence). As DNA, the CDR3 is TGTGCCAGCAGCCATCCCAGGCCGGGACAGGGAGGCGAGCAGTACTTC. Translating gives CASSHPRPGQGGEQYF.

The rearrangement links TRBV7-3 to TRBJ1-4; 9 bases fit TRBD1. The V segment lost 5 bases and the J segment 8 bases; nucleotides outside the gene matches: 3. This CDR3 comprises 13 residues. Germline V gene sequence: CDR1 SGHTA, CDR2 FQGTGA. The CDR3 DNA follows: TGTGCCAGCAGCCCAGGGACAGGGGAAAAACTGTTTTTT. Protein: CASSPGTGEKLFF.

The genes are TRBV14 and TRBJ1-2; D is perhaps TRBD1 (5 bases). In germline, CDR1 is SGHDN, CDR2 FVKESK. Between the trimmed V and J ends, which lost 1 base and 7 bases, there was a span of 13 bases. This CDR3 has 14 amino acids. CDR3 in DNA: TGTGCCAGCAGCCAAGGGGGCTGGTCGGGTGGCTACACCTTC. The encoded protein is CASSQGGWSGGYTF.